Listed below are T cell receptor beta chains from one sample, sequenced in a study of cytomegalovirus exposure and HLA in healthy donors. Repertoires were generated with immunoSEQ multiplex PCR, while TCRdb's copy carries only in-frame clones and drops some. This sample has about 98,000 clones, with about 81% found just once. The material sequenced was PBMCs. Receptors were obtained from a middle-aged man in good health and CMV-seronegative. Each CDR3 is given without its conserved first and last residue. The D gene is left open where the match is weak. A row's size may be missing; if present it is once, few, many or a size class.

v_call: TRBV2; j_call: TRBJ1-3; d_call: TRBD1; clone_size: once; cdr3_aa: ASSALDRLSGNTIY
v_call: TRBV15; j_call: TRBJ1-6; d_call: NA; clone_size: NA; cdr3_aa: ATSRQGKSYNSPLH
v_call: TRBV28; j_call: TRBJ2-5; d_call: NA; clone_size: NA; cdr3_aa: ASSPSLAGTRGTQY
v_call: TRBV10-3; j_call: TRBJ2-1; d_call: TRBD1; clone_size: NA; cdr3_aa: AISSDRIRYNEQF
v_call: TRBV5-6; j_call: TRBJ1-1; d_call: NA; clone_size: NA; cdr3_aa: ASTKAGGTEAF
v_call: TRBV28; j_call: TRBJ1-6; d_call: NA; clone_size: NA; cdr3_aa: ASSFGRASSHNSPLH
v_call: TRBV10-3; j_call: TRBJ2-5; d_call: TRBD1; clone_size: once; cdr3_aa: AISGHLGQTQETQY
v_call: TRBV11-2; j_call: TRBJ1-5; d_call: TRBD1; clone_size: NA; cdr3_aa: ASSPDRGSWQPQH
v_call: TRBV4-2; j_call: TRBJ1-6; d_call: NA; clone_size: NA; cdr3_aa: ASRRRQDAANSPLH
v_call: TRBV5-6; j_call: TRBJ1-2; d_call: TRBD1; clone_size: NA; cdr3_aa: ASSTTQGVSGYT
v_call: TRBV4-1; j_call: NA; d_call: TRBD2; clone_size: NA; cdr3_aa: ASSQGSGGISYEQY
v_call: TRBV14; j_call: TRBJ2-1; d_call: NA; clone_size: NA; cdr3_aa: ASSQAGGKSYNEQF
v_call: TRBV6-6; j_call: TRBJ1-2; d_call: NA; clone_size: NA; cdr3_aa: ASRQTQHSNYGYT
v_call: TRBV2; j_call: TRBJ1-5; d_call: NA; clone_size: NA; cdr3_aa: ASNQQGDQPQH
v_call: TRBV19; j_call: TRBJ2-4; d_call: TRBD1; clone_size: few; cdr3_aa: ASSVGQGSTKNIQY
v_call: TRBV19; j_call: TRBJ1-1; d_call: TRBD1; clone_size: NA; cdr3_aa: ASSVRSQGANTEAF
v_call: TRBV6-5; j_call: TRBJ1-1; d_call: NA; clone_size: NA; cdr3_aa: ASSWTVPPGAEAF
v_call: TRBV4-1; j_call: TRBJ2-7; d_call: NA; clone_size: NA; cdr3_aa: ASSQTDSFYYEQY
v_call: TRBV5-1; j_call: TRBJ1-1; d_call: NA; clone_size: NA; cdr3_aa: ASSFSSLENTEAF
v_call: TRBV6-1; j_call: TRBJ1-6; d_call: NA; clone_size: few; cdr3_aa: ASSEDSPSSYNSPLH
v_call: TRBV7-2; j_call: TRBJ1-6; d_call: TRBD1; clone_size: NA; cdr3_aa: ASSIRQGEGPLH
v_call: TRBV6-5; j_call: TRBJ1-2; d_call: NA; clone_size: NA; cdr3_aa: ASSYSQGPTYGYT
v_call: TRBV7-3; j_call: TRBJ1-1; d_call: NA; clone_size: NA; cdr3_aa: ASSIGRNTEAF
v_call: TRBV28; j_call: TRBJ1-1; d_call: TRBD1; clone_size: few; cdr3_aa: ASSLDRGRGIEAF
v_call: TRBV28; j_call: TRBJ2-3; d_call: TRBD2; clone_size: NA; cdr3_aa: ASSFRTSGGTAQY
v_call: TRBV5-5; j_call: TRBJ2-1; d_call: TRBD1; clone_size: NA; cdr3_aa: ASSLGPGTGINEQF
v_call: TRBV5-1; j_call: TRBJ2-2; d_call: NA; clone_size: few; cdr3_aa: ASSSISRNTGELF
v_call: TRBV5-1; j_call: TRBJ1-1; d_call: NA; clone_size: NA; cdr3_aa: ASSLAGLTNTEAF
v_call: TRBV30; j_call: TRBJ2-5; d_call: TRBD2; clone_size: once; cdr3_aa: AWSVSSGGETQY
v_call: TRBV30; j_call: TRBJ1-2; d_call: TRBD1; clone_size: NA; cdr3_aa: AWSQGQGFYT
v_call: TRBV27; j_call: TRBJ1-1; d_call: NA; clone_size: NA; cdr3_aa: ASRATGTEAF
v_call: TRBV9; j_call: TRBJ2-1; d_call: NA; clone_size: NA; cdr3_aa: ASSVVPHPSSYNEQF
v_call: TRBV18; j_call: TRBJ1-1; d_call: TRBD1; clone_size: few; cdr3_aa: ASSSQGRDTEAF
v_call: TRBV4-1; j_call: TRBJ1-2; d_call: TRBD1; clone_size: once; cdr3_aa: ASSQPGQGYGYT
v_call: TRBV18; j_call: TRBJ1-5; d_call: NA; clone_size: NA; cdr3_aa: ASSPQAGIQPQH
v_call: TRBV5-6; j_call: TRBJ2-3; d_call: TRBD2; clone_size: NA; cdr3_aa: ASSRGAGGTDTQY
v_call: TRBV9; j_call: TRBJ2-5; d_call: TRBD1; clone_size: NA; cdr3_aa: ASSPGQGIGTQY
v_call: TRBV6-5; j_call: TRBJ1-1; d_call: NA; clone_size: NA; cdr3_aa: ASSYSTPRGTAF
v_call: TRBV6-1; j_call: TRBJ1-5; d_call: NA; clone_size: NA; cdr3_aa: ASSGQRSNQPQH
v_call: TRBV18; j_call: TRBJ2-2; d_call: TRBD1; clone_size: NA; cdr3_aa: ASSYGQGFTGELF
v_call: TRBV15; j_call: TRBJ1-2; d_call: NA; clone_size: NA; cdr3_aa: ATSEQGFGYT
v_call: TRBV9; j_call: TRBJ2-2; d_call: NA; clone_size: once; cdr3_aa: ASSPPGHWRSGELF
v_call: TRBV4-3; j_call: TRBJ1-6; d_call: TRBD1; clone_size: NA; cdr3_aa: ASSQEWGQGVPLH
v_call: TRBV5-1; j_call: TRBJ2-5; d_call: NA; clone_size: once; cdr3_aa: ASIGQETQY